Listed here are 5 T cell receptor beta chains from one sample, sequenced in a study of blood T cell repertoires in COVID-19. This table comes from immunoSEQ multiplex PCR, and its TCRdb copy is limited to in-frame clones, with some not included. In the table there are approximately 300,000 clones, around 90% of which are singletons. The sample taken for sequencing was peripheral blood. The receptors here all came from a woman younger than 45 with COVID-19, enrolled during active disease.

The rearrangement joins TRBV2 to TRBJ2-1; 11 nucleotides align to TRBD2. The CDR3 runs to 14 residues. CDR1 SNHLY and CDR2 FYNNEI come from the germline V gene. With V trimmed by 7 bases and J by 1 base, 0 bases remained unmatched. CDR3 in amino acids: CASTSGRSYNEQFF. CDR3 DNA sequence: TGTGCCAGCACTAGCGGGAGGTCCTACAATGAGCAGTTCTTC.

The V call is TRBV5-1, the J call TRBJ2-7; TRBD2 agrees at 10 bases. The trim removed 4 bases at V and 4 bases at J, leaving 11 bases unmatched. CDR3 length: 16 residues. Germline CDR1 reads SGHRS; CDR2 reads YFSETQ. The CDR3 is CASSAGLAVGRYEQYF. The CDR3 DNA follows: TGCGCCAGCAGCGCCGGACTAGCGGTCGGGCGGTACGAGCAGTACTTC.

This chain connects TRBV28 to TRBJ2-3; a weak D match, TRBD1 (6 bases). Trimming pared 6 bases from V and 4 bases from J, leaving 17 bases between. Germline V CDR1 and CDR2: MDHEN, SYDVKM. The CDR3 length is 15 residues. The chain's CDR3 is CASSSRGSGADTQYF. As DNA, the CDR3 is TGTGCCAGCAGCTCAAGGGGGTCCGGTGCAGATACGCAGTATTTT.

The chain links TRBV11-2 to TRBJ1-2; TRBD1 aligns across 7 bases. V gave up 5 bases and J gave up 2 bases; unmatched junction bases: 5. Germline CDR1 is SGHAT and CDR2 is FQNNGV. CDR3 length equals 14 residues. The CDR3 bases are TGTGCCAGCAGCCTGACAGGGAACAACTATGGCTACACCTTC. Translation gives CASSLTGNNYGYTF.

The chain employs TRBV28 and TRBJ1-1; 7 bases are a match to TRBD1. CDR1 is MDHEN, CDR2 SYDVKM, per germline. This CDR3 region has 16 residues. J gave up 2 bases and V 5 bases, and 11 bases lay outside the gene matches. Here the CDR3 DNA reads TGTGCCAGCAGTCCGATAATCGGGACAGCCAACACTGAAGCTTTCTTT. It is translated as CASSPIIGTANTEAFF.